These 13 T cell receptor beta chains share one sample of origin, sequenced in a study of blood T cell repertoires in COVID-19. Assay: immunoSEQ multiplex PCR; the TCRdb copy retains only in-frame clones and omits some. The sample records about 140,000 clones, under 90% being singletons. Input material: peripheral blood. These receptors were collected from a human donor in a cohort sampled during active COVID-19.

The CDR3: CASSIQGSYEQYF. The CDR3 coding sequence is TGTGCCAGTAGTATCCAGGGCTCCTACGAGCAGTACTTC. The rearrangement joins TRBV19 to TRBJ2-7, with a possible D match to TRBD1 (5 bases). CDR3 length equals 13 residues. Per germline, CDR1 LNHDA and CDR2 SQIVND (reference sequence). The V gene lost 3 bases and the J gene lost 0 bases, with 6 bases spanning the gap.

The genes are TRBV2 and TRBJ2-7, with D possibly matching TRBD2 (5 bases). V lost 5 bases and J lost 2, with 13 bases in between. From germline, CDR1 is SNHLY and CDR2 FYNNEI. This CDR3 is 14 amino acids long. CDR3 amino acids: CASSYTSSAYEQYF. In DNA form, the CDR3 reads TGTGCCAGCAGTTATACTAGTTCCGCCTACGAGCAGTACTTC.

The chain employs TRBV6-5 and TRBJ2-5; TRBD1 matches at 8 bases. The V segment lost 6 bases and the J segment 1 base; nucleotides outside the gene matches: 1. This CDR3 has 13 amino acids. The germline CDR1 and CDR2 sequences are MNHEY and SVGAGI. The CDR3 sequence: CASSGQGQETQYF. DNA for the CDR3: TGTGCCAGCAGCGGACAGGGCCAAGAGACCCAGTACTTC.

CDR3 DNA: TGTGCCAGCAGCCCAGGGGGCACTGAAGCTTTCTTT. The encoded protein is CASSPGGTEAFF. This sequence joins TRBV14 and TRBJ1-1, with TRBD1 identical over 7 bases. With V trimmed by 4 bases and J by 4 bases, 0 bases remained unmatched. This CDR3 is built from 12 residues. In germline, CDR1 is SGHDN, CDR2 FVKESK.

The chain's CDR3 is CASSGRGYSEQFF. The CDR3 bases are TGTGCCAGTAGCGGCAGGGGTTACTCTGAGCAGTTCTTC. The chain joins TRBV19 to TRBJ2-1, with D tentatively TRBD1 (6 bases). Germline CDR1 LNHDA, CDR2 SQIVND (reference sequence). Trimming removed 6 bases at V and 9 bases at J, with 15 bases between. The CDR3 runs 13 residues.

The chain combines TRBV20-1 with TRBJ2-7; D call uncertain. Trimming left V 3 bases short and J 7 bases short, with 10 bases between. The CDR3 is made up of 11 amino acids. The germline CDR1 and CDR2 sequences are DFQATT and SNEGSKA (reference sequence). The CDR3 coding sequence is TGCAGTGCTAGGGTCCGCAGGGAGCAGTACTTC. Encoded protein: CSARVRREQYF.

The V and J genes are TRBV3-1 (or the pseudogene TRBV3-2) and TRBJ2-5; D is uncertain. The V end was cut by 0 bases, the J end by 5 bases, with 7 bases between. The germline gives CDR1 LGHDT, CDR2 YNNKEL (reference sequence). This CDR3 has 13 residues. The CDR3 DNA sequence: TGTGCCAGCAGCCAAGAACTTTGGGAGACCCAGTACTTC. Protein sequence: CASSQELWETQYF.

The genes are TRBV7-8 and TRBJ1-3, with D unclear. Trimming shortened V by 3 bases and J by 4 bases, and 16 bases separated the two germline ends. This CDR3 contains 16 residues. Germline V CDR1 and CDR2: SGHVS, FQNEAQ. CDR3 nucleotide sequence: TGTGCCAGCAGCTTTGCGGAGGGATTGTACGGAAACACCATATATTTT. Protein sequence: CASSFAEGLYGNTIYF. Based on the CDR3 plus reference TRBV7-8 and TRBJ1-3, the full variable domain is GAGVSQSPRYKVAKRGQDVALRCDPISGHVSLFWYQQALGQGPEFLTYFQNEAQLDKSGLPSDRFFAERPEGSVSTLKIQRTQQEDSAVYLCASSFAEGLYGNTIYFGEGSWLTVV.

The V gene is TRBV4-1, the J gene TRBJ2-3; the D gene is possibly TRBD1 (6 bases). The V and J ends lost 5 bases and 2 bases respectively, with 11 bases between them. Germline loops: CDR1 MGHRA, CDR2 YSYEKL. The CDR3 sequence is 14 residues long. The CDR3 DNA reads as TGCGCCAGCAGCTTGGGGGCTACCACAGATACGCAGTATTTT. This sequence encodes CASSLGATTDTQYF.

This chain connects TRBV3-1 (or the pseudogene TRBV3-2) to TRBJ1-2, with TRBD1 matching over 7 bases. Germline values: CDR1 LGHDT, CDR2 YNNKEL (reference sequence). CDR3 size: 16 residues. The V gene end was trimmed by 0 bases and the J gene end by 3 bases; junction bases not matched to a gene: 7. The CDR3 sequence is CASSQESRQGYYGYTF. The CDR3 bases are TGTGCCAGCAGCCAAGAGTCGAGACAGGGTTACTATGGCTACACCTTC.

J is TRBJ2-4 and V is TRBV21-1; TRBD2, the table's D call, was not compared with the DNA. TRBV21-1 is listed as a pseudogene. The CDR3 extends over 17 amino acids. The CDR3 region is CASSKLRPKLAKNIQYF. The CDR3 DNA follows: TGTGCCAGCAGCAAATTGAGGCCGAAACTAGCCAAAAACATTCAGTACTTC.

The chain combines TRBV4-2 with TRBJ2-3; no clear D gene. The CDR3 extends over 13 amino acids. Looked up from germline, CDR1 is LGHNA and CDR2 is YNFKEQ. With 3 bases removed from V and 6 bases from J, the gap between germline ends came to 10 bases. CDR3 bases: TGTGCCAGCAGCCACCCATCCGGGGATACGCAGTATTTT. It specifies CASSHPSGDTQYF.

The chain employs TRBV6-2 or TRBV6-3 and TRBJ1-2; weak D call: TRBD1 (5 bases). The V gene lost 2 bases and the J gene lost 0 bases, with 16 bases spanning the gap. The CDR3 has 17 amino acids. Looked up from germline, CDR1 is MNHEY and CDR2 is SVGEGT. For the CDR3, the DNA is TGTGCCAGCAGTTACCAAGGTGGCAGGGCCACTAACTATGGCTACACCTTC. Its protein product is CASSYQGGRATNYGYTF.